This TCR beta chain was found in a study of CD8 T cells in Susac syndrome. This CDR3 region has 14 residues. The ends were cut back, 11 bases at V and 0 bases at J, with 16 bases in the middle. Germline loops: CDR1 MDHEN, CDR2 SYDVKM. The RNA input was roughly 0.45 to 1 ug, and it was reverse transcribed with random hexamers. A single record per CDR3 protein comes from TCRdb applying MiXCR to the immunoSEQ multiplex PCR reads. The sample records 120,000 to 150,000 distinct CDR3 sequences, over 85% being singletons. The chain uses TRBV28 and TRBJ1-1; D not certain. Material for sequencing was CD8+ T cells from PBMCs. The clonotype originates from a human donor in good health. In nucleotides, the CDR3 is TGTGCCGTAGCAGTATCCTGGATGAACACTGAAGCTTTCTTT. It is translated as CAVAVSWMNTEAFF.